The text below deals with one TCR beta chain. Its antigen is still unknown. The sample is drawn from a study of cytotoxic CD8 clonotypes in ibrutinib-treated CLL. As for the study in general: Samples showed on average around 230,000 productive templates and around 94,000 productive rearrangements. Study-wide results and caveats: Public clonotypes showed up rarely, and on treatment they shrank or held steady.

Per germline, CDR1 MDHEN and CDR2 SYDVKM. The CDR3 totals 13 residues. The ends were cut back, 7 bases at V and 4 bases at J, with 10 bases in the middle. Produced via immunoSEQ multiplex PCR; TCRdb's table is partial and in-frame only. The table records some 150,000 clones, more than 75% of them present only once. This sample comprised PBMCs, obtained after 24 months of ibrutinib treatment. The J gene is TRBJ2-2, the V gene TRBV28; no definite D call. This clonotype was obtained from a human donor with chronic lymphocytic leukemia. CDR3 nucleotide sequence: TGTGCCAGCACCAAATCAGCCACCGGGGAGCTGTTTTTT. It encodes CASTKSATGELFF.